Shown below are 26 T cell receptor beta chains from a single sample sequenced in a study of cytomegalovirus exposure and HLA in healthy donors. The PCR employed 60 Vbeta primers together with 13 Jbeta primers. Generated by immunoSEQ multiplex PCR, the TCRdb table keeps only in-frame clones and is missing some. The repertoire holds tens of thousands of clones, with around 84% as singletons. The sample was PBMCs. All receptors derive from a human donor in good health.

V gene TRBV10-3 combines with J gene TRBJ1-1; 7 bases are shared with TRBD1. The ends lost 5 bases at V and 8 bases at J; junction bases unmatched: 5. Germline loops: CDR1 ENHRY, CDR2 SYGVKD. The CDR3 spans 12 residues. CDR3 coding DNA: TGTGCCATCAGTAAAGGGACAGCAGAAGCTTTCTTT. It yields the protein CAISKGTAEAFF.

This clone appeared a few times. The chain carries TRBV4-3 and TRBJ2-3, with TRBD2 matching 8 bases. Germline V gives CDR1 LGHNA, CDR2 YSLEER. The CDR3 runs 14 residues. J lost 5 bases, V lost 0 bases, and 1 base had no gene match. CDR3 sequence (DNA): TGCGCCAGCAGCCAAGATGCGGGAGGAGATACGCAGTATTTT. Amino acid sequence: CASSQDAGGDTQYF.

This chain uses TRBV2 with TRBJ2-1, with TRBD1 as a possible D gene (6 bases). CDR1 is SNHLY, CDR2 FYNNEI, per germline. The CDR3 is made up of 16 amino acids. The V end was cut by 0 bases, the J end by 2 bases, with 11 bases between. The CDR3 reads CASSEADRTPYNEQFF. The DNA of the CDR3 is TGTGCCAGCAGTGAAGCGGACAGAACACCCTACAATGAGCAGTTCTTC.

V and J are TRBV19 and TRBJ1-2, with 8 bases identical to TRBD1. V gave up 7 bases and J gave up 5 bases; unmatched junction bases: 12. The CDR3 contains 15 residues. Germline-derived CDR1 and CDR2 are LNHDA and SQIVND (reference sequence). CDR3 DNA sequence: TGTGCCAGTACCCAGAGGGACAGGAATCTTTATGGCTACACCTTC. It is translated as CASTQRDRNLYGYTF.

This clone was picked up one time. This chain connects TRBV4-2 to TRBJ2-2, with 8 bases identical to TRBD2. J gave up 4 bases and V 0 bases, and 7 bases lay outside the gene matches. In germline, CDR1 is LGHNA, CDR2 YNFKEQ. The CDR3 length is 17 residues. The CDR3 reads CASSQESQRGTTGELFF. The CDR3 DNA reads as TGTGCCAGCAGCCAAGAAAGCCAGCGGGGGACCACCGGGGAGCTGTTTTTT.

The genes are TRBV7-2 and TRBJ2-3; TRBD1 is a possible D gene (6 bases). Trimming stripped 2 bases from V and 5 bases from J, with 8 bases between. Germline V gives CDR1 SGHTA, CDR2 FQGNSA. The length of the CDR3 is 13 residues. As DNA, the CDR3 is TGTGCCAGCAGCTTAAGAGGGGGAGATACGCAGTATTTT. It encodes CASSLRGGDTQYF.

The chain has TRBV5-5 and TRBJ1-4; TRBD1 might be the D (5 bases). Germline-derived CDR1 and CDR2 are SGHKS and YYEKEE (reference sequence). This CDR3 is 15 amino acids long. V gave up 4 bases and J gave up 3 bases, with 13 bases separating them. CDR3: CASSPQGVSNEKLFF. The CDR3 DNA sequence: TGTGCCAGCAGCCCTCAGGGTGTTTCTAATGAAAAACTGTTTTTT. Full variable domain (remainder filled in from reference TRBV5-5 and TRBJ1-4): DAGVTQSPTHLIKTRGQQVTLRCSPISGHKSVSWYQQVLGQGPQFIFQYYEKEERGRGNFPDRFSARQFPNYSSELNVNALLLGDSALYLCASSPQGVSNEKLFFGSGTQLSVL.

The chain carries TRBV6-5 and TRBJ1-1; D might be TRBD1 (6 bases). The germline V and J ends were trimmed by 2 bases and 11 bases, with 9 bases remaining between them. The germline gives CDR1 MNHEY, CDR2 SVGAGI. This CDR3 comprises 11 residues. CDR3 DNA sequence: TGTGCCAGCAGTTACCAGGGGAACGCTTTCTTT. Translation gives CASSYQGNAFF.

The chain joins TRBV15 to TRBJ1-4; 10 bases align to TRBD1. The CDR3 length is 14 residues. Germline V gene data show CDR1 as LNHNV and CDR2 as YYDKDF (reference sequence). The V gene end was trimmed by 6 bases and the J gene end by 5 bases; junction bases not matched to a gene: 3. The CDR3 sequence: CATRTGGLNEKLFF. The CDR3 coding sequence is TGTGCCACCAGGACAGGGGGCTTGAATGAAAAACTGTTTTTT.

The chain has TRBV19 and TRBJ1-5; D call uncertain. With 9 bases removed from V and 6 bases from J, the gap between germline ends came to 12 bases. CDR1 is LNHDA, CDR2 SQIVND, per germline (reference sequence). The CDR3 spans 12 residues. The CDR3 DNA follows: TGTGCCAGCAGAGGAGACGCTCAGCCCCAGCATTTT. It is translated as CASRGDAQPQHF.

The chain is built from TRBV7-3 and TRBJ2-1; D is undetermined. The CDR3 covers 13 residues. With 0 bases removed from V and 10 bases from J, the gap between germline ends came to 10 bases. Germline lookup yields CDR1 SGHTA and CDR2 FQGTGA. This CDR3 is CASSLTIGSEQFF. In DNA, the CDR3 is TGTGCCAGCAGCTTAACGATCGGGTCAGAGCAGTTCTTC.

This chain joins TRBV2 and TRBJ1-5; TRBD1 might be the D (5 bases). Trimming stripped 9 bases from V and 5 bases from J, with 11 bases between. This CDR3 has 12 residues. From germline, CDR1 is SNHLY and CDR2 FYNNEI. CDR3 sequence (DNA): TGTGCCAGTAAGACAGACCATCAGCCCCAGCATTTT. This translates into CASKTDHQPQHF.

The chain is built from TRBV7-9 and TRBJ2-7; 10 bases line up with TRBD1. The germline CDR1 and CDR2 sequences are SEHNR and FQNEAQ (reference sequence). The CDR3 spans 14 residues. Germline trimming cut 3 bases from V and 7 bases from J; bases unmatched to any gene: 6. CDR3 DNA sequence: TGTGCCAGCAGCTTCTTGGGACAGGGGCATGAGCAGTACTTC. Encoded protein: CASSFLGQGHEQYF.

The chain carries TRBV4-1 and TRBJ2-7, with 9 bases aligning to TRBD2. The CDR3 consists of 22 residues. V dropped 1 base and J dropped 4; count of bases not matched to a gene: 26. The germline gives CDR1 MGHRA, CDR2 YSYEKL. The CDR3: CASSQALAGGLVAPLSRYEQYF. CDR3 DNA: TGCGCCAGCAGCCAAGCCCTCGCGGGAGGGCTAGTCGCTCCATTGAGTCGTTACGAGCAGTACTTC.

This rearrangement joins TRBV19 to TRBJ2-5; TRBD2 agrees at 9 bases. The CDR3 sequence is 12 residues long. Germline V lookup: CDR1 LNHDA, CDR2 SQIVND (reference sequence). V gave up 7 bases and J gave up 9 bases; unmatched junction bases: 6. This CDR3 reads CASTSGGPPQYF. In DNA form, the CDR3 reads TGTGCCAGTACGAGCGGGGGGCCTCCCCAGTACTTC. The variable domain in full, completed from reference TRBV19 and TRBJ2-5, reads DGGITQSPKYLFRKEGQNVTLSCEQNLNHDAMYWYRQDPGQGLRLIYYSQIVNDFQKGDIAEGYSVSREKKESFPLTVTSAQKNPTAFYLCASTSGGPPQYFGPGTRLLVL.

A note on this clone: Mismatch with germline at one junction end may stem from a read error. The rearrangement links TRBV9 to TRBJ2-3, with 11 bases matching TRBD2. Germline lookup yields CDR1 SGDLS and CDR2 YYNGEE. This CDR3 has 15 residues. The CDR3 sequence is CANSVAGGPSDTQYF. The CDR3 DNA reads TGTGCCAACAGCGTAGCGGGGGGGCCATCAGATACGCAGTATTTT.

J is TRBJ2-3 and V is TRBV14; possible D gene TRBD2, 7 bases. The CDR3 runs to 15 residues. The germline V gene has CDR1 SGHDN and CDR2 FVKESK. V gave up 4 bases and J gave up 6 bases, with 17 bases separating them. The CDR3 DNA sequence: TGTGCCAGCAGCCCCATCTGGGGGGGCGCGGATACGCAGTATTTT. Translation gives CASSPIWGGADTQYF.

The chain has TRBV25-1 and TRBJ1-4; no clear D. The germline V gene has CDR1 MGHDK and CDR2 SYGVNS. The CDR3 is made up of 16 amino acids. Between the trimmed V and J ends, which lost 4 bases and 7 bases, there was a span of 19 bases. CDR3 protein: CASSVFNQVWIEKLFF. The CDR3 coding sequence is TGTGCCAGCAGTGTTTTTAATCAGGTATGGATTGAAAAACTGTTTTTT. The complete variable domain, with remaining parts taken from reference TRBV25-1 and TRBJ1-4, reads EADIYQTPRYLVIGTGKKITLECSQTMGHDKMYWYQQDPGMELHLIHYSYGVNSTEKGDLSSESTVSRIRTEHFPLTLESARPSHTSQYLCASSVFNQVWIEKLFFGSGTQLSVL.

V gene TRBV2 combines with J gene TRBJ2-7, with 7 bases lining up with TRBD2. The CDR3 runs to 15 residues. Trimming took 4 bases from V and 2 from J; bases not matched to a gene: 8. Per the germline V gene, CDR1 is SNHLY and CDR2 is FYNNEI. CDR3 coding DNA: TGTGCCAGCAGTGTCGGGGGGAACCCCACCTACGAGCAGTACTTC. This gives the protein CASSVGGNPTYEQYF.

The chain employs TRBV18 and TRBJ2-5; D is uncertain. The CDR3 runs 14 residues. V lost 0 bases and J lost 2, with 7 bases in between. From germline, CDR1 is KGHSH and CDR2 LQKENI. The CDR3 is CASSPPSRQETQYF. The CDR3 nucleotides are TGTGCCAGCTCACCACCGAGCAGGCAAGAGACCCAGTACTTC.

This clone appeared a few times. The chain couples TRBV6-1 to TRBJ2-7; 9 nucleotides match TRBD1. Germline values: CDR1 MNHNS, CDR2 SASEGT. This CDR3 is built from 14 residues. The trim removed 4 bases at V and 5 bases at J, leaving 6 bases unmatched. The CDR3 here is CASSAWDRVHEQYF. The CDR3 bases are TGTGCCAGCAGTGCATGGGACAGGGTCCACGAGCAGTACTTC.

V usage is TRBV28 and J usage is TRBJ2-1, with D possibly being TRBD2 (5 bases). There are 16 residues in the CDR3. V was shortened by 9 bases and J by 3 bases, with 21 bases between the two germline ends. Germline CDR1 is MDHEN and CDR2 is SYDVKM. CDR3: CASRSDSTGIYNEQFF. CDR3 DNA: TGTGCCAGTAGGTCCGATTCCACCGGGATCTACAATGAGCAGTTCTTC.

The chain employs TRBV5-1 and TRBJ2-3; 11 bases are shared with TRBD2. V shed 7 bases and J 4 bases; nucleotides not matched to a gene: 11. The germline CDR1 and CDR2 sequences are SGHRS and YFSETQ. This CDR3 is built from 16 residues. CDR3 sequence (DNA): TGCGCCAGCTCCTCGGGACTAGCGGTAAACTCAGATACGCAGTATTTT. This encodes CASSSGLAVNSDTQYF. Together with reference TRBV5-1 and TRBJ2-3, the CDR3 gives the full variable domain: KAGVTQTPRYLIKTRGQQVTLSCSPISGHRSVSWYQQTPGQGLQFLFEYFSETQRNKGNFPGRFSGRQFSNSRSEMNVSTLELGDSALYLCASSSGLAVNSDTQYFGPGTRLTVL.

The chain uses TRBV6-5 and TRBJ1-2, with 7 bases lining up with TRBD1. V was pared by 0 bases and J by 1 base, with 2 bases of the junction left unmatched. This CDR3 region has 15 residues. Per the germline V gene, CDR1 is MNHEY and CDR2 is SVGAGI. The CDR3 loop reads CASSYSTGLNYGYTF. The CDR3, as DNA: TGTGCCAGCAGTTACTCGACAGGGCTTAACTATGGCTACACCTTC.

This clone was seen more than once but under ten times. The chain employs TRBV6-1 and TRBJ1-1, with 7 bases aligning to TRBD1. Germline assignment: CDR1 MNHNS and CDR2 SASEGT. The junction had 4 bases not matched to a gene; V was cut back by 4 bases and J by 2 bases. CDR3 length equals 14 residues. The CDR3 DNA sequence: TGTGCCAGCAGTGCTGGACAGGTTAACACTGAAGCTTTCTTT. Its translation is CASSAGQVNTEAFF.

The V gene is TRBV15, the J gene TRBJ2-1, with 8 bases lining up with TRBD2. The CDR3 sequence is 17 residues long. Germline CDR1 reads LNHNV; CDR2 reads YYDKDF (reference sequence). V trimming: 4 bases; J trimming: 2 bases; junction bases outside the gene matches: 10. In nucleotides, the CDR3 is TGTGCCACCAGCACCAACAGGACTAGCCCCACCTACAATGAGCAGTTCTTC. It yields the protein CATSTNRTSPTYNEQFF.